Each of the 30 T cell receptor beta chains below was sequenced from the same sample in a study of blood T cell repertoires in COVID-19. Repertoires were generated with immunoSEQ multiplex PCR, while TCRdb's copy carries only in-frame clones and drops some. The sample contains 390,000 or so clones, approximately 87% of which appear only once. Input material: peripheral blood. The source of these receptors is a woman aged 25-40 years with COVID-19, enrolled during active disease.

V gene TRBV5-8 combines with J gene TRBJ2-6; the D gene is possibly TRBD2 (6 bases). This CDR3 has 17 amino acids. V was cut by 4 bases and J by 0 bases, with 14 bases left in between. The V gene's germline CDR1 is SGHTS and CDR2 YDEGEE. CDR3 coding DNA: TGTGCCAGCAGCCCGGGGGTGGTTTTCTCTGGGGCCAACGTCCTGACTTTC. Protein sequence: CASSPGVVFSGANVLTF. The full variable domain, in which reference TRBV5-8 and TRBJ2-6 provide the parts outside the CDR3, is EAGVTQSPTHLIKTRGQQATLRCSPISGHTSVYWYQQALGLGLQFLLWYDEGEERNRGNFPPRFSGRQFPNYSSELNVNALELEDSALYLCASSPGVVFSGANVLTFGAGSRLTVL.

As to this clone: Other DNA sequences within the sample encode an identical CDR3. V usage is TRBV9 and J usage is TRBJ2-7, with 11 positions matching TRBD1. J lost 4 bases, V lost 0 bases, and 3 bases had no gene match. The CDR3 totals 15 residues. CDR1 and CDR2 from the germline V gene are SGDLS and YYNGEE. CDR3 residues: CASSVAGTGGYEQYF. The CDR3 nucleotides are TGTGCCAGCAGCGTAGCCGGGACAGGGGGTTACGAGCAGTACTTC. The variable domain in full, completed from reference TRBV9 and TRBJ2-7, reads DSGVTQTPKHLITATGQRVTLRCSPRSGDLSVYWYQQSLDQGLQFLIQYYNGEERAKGNILERFSAQQFPDLHSELNLSSLELGDSALYFCASSVAGTGGYEQYFGPGTRLTVT.

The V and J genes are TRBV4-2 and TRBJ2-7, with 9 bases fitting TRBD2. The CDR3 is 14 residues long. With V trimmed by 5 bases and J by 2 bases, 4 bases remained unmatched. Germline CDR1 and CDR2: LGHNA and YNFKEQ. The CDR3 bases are TGTGCCAGCAGCGGGCGACTAGCGGCCTACGAGCAGTACTTC. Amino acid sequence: CASSGRLAAYEQYF.

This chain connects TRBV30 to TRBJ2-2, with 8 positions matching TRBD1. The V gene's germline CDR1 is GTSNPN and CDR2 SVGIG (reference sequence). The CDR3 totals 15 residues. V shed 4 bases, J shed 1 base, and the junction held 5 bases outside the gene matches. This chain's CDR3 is CAWTPGTGNTGELFF. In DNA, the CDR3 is TGTGCCTGGACCCCAGGGACAGGGAACACCGGGGAGCTGTTTTTT.

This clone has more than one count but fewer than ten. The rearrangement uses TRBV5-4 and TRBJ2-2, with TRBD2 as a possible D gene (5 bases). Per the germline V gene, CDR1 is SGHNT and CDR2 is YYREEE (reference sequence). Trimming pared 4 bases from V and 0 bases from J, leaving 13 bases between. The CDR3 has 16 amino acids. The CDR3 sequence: CASSAPRGTNTGELFF. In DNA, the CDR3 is TGTGCCAGCAGCGCCCCGAGAGGGACGAACACCGGGGAGCTGTTTTTT.

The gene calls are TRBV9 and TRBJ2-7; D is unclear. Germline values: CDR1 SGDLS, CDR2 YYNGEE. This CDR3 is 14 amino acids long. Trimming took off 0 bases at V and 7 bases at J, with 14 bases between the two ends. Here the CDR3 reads CASSVDYSQREQYF. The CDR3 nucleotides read TGTGCCAGCAGCGTAGATTACAGCCAAAGGGAGCAGTACTTC.

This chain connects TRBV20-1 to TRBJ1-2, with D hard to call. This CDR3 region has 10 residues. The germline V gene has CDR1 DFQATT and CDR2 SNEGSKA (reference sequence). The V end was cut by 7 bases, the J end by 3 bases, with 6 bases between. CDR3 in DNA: TGCAGTGGGACTTACTATGGCTACACCTTC. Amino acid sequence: CSGTYYGYTF.

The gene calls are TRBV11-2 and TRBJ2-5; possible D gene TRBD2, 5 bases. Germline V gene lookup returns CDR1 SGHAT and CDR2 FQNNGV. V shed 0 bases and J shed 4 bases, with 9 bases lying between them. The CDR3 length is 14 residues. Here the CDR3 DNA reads TGTGCCAGCAGCTTAGATATGAGGGTAGAGACCCAGTACTTC. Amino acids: CASSLDMRVETQYF.

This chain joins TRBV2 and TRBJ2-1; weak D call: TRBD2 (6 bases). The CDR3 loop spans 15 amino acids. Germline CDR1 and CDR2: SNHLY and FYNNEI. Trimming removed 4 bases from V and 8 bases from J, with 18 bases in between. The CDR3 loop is CASSAPRLGNDEQFF. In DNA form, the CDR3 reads TGTGCCAGCAGTGCCCCCCGACTAGGCAACGATGAGCAGTTCTTC.

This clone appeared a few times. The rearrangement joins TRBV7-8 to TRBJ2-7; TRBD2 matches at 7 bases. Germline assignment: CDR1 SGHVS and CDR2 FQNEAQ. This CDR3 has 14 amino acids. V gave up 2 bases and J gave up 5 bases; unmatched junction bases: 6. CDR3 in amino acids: CASSLRDYGDEQYF. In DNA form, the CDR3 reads TGTGCCAGCAGCTTACGGGACTACGGGGACGAGCAGTACTTC. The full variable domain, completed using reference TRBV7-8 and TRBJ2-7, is GAGVSQSPRYKVAKRGQDVALRCDPISGHVSLFWYQQALGQGPEFLTYFQNEAQLDKSGLPSDRFFAERPEGSVSTLKIQRTQQEDSAVYLCASSLRDYGDEQYFGPGTRLTVT.

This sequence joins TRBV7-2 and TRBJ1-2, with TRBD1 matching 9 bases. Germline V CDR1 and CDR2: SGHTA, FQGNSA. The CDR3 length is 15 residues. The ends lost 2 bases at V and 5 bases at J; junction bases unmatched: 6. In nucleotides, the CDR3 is TGTGCCAGCAGCTTAAGTCACAGGGGGCCTTATGGCTACACCTTC. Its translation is CASSLSHRGPYGYTF.

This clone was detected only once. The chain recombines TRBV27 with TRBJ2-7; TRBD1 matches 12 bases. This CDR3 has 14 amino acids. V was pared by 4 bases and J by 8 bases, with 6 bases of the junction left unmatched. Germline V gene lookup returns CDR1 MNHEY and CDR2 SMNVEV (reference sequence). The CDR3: CASSSSGTGGKQYF. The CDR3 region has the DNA TGTGCCAGCAGTTCCTCCGGGACAGGGGGCAAGCAGTACTTC.

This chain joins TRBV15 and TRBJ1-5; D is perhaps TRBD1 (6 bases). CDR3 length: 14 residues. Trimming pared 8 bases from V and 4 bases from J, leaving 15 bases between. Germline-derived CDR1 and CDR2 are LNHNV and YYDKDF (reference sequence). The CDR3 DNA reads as TGTGCCACCGAAGCAAGGGGGGGGAATCAGCCCCAGCATTTT. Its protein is CATEARGGNQPQHF.

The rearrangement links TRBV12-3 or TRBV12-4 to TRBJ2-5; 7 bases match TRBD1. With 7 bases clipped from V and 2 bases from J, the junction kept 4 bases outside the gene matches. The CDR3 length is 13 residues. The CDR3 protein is CASNQQGQETQYF. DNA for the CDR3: TGTGCCAGCAATCAACAGGGGCAAGAGACCCAGTACTTC.

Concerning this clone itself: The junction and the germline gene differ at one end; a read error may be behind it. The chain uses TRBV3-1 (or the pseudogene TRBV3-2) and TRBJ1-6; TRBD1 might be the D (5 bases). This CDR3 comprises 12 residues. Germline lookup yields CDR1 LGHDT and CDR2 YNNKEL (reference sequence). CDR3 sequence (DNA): TGTGCCAGCAGCCAAGGGGGAAGTAAGGGGAACTTT. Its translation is CASSQGGSKGNF.

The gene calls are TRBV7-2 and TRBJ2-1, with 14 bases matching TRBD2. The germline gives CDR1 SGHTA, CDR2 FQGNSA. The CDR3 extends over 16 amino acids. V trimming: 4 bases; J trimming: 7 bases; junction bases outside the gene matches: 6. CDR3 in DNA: TGTGCCAGCAGCTCCCGACTAGCGGGAGGGCCGAATGAGCAGTTCTTC. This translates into CASSSRLAGGPNEQFF.

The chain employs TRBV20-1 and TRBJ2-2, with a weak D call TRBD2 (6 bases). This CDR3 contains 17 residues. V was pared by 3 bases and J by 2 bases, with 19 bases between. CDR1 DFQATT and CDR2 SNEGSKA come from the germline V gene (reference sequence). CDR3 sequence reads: CSASVLGAGPNTGELFF. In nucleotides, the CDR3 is TGCAGTGCTAGTGTTTTAGGGGCGGGACCCAACACCGGGGAGCTGTTTTTT.

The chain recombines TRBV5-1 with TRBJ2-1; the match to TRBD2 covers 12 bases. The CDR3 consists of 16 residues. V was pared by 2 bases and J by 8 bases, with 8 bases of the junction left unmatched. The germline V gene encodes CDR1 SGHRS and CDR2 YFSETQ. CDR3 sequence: CASSLLTSGSGYEQFF. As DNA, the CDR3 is TGCGCCAGCAGCTTACTGACTAGCGGGAGTGGGTATGAGCAGTTCTTC.

The DNA for the CDR3 is TGTGCCAGTAGTCCGTGGGGGACTAGCGGATTCCTCTCCTACAATGAGCAGTTCTTC. Amino acids: CASSPWGTSGFLSYNEQFF. The V gene is TRBV19, the J gene TRBJ2-1, with TRBD2 matching over 11 bases. The J segment lost 0 bases and the V segment lost 5 bases, leaving 12 bases of the junction unmatched. CDR3 length: 19 residues. From germline, CDR1 is LNHDA and CDR2 SQIVND (reference sequence).

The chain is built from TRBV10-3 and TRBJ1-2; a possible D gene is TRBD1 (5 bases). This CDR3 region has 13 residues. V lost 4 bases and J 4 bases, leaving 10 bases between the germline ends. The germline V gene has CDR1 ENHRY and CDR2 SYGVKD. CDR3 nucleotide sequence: TGTGCCATCAGTGCTACCCAGGGCTATGGCTACACCTTC. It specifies CAISATQGYGYTF.

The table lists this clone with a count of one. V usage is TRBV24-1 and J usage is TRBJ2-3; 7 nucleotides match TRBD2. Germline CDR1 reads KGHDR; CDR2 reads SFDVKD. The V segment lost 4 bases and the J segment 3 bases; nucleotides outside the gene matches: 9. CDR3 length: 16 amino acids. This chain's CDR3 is CATSDPTTSVTDTQYF. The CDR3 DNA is TGTGCCACCAGTGACCCTACTACTAGCGTAACAGATACGCAGTATTTT.

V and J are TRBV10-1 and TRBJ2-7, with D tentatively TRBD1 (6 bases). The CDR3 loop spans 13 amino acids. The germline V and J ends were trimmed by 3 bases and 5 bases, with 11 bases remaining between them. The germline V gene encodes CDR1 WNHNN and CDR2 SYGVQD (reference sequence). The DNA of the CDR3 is TGCGCCAGCAGTGAAACAGGGATCGACGAGCAGTACTTC. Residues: CASSETGIDEQYF.

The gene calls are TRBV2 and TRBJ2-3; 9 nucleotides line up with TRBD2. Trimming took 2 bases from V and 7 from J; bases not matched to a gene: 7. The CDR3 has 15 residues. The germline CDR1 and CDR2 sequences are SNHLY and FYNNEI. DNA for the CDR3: TGTGCCAGCAGTGAACCTAGCGGGACTTCAAATACGCAGTATTTT. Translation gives CASSEPSGTSNTQYF.

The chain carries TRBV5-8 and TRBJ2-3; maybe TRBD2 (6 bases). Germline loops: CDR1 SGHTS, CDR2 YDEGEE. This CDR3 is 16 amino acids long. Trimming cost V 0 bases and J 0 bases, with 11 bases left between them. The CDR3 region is CASSLGAGTSTDTQYF. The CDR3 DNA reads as TGTGCCAGCAGCTTGGGGGCCGGGACTAGCACAGATACGCAGTATTTT. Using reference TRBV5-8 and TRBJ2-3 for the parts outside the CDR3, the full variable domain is EAGVTQSPTHLIKTRGQQATLRCSPISGHTSVYWYQQALGLGLQFLLWYDEGEERNRGNFPPRFSGRQFPNYSSELNVNALELEDSALYLCASSLGAGTSTDTQYFGPGTRLTVL.

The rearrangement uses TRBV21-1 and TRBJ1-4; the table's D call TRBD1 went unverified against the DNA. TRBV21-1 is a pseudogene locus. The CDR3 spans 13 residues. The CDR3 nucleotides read TGTGCCAGCAGCAAACAGGGGTTTGAAAAACTGTTTTTT. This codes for CASSKQGFEKLFF.

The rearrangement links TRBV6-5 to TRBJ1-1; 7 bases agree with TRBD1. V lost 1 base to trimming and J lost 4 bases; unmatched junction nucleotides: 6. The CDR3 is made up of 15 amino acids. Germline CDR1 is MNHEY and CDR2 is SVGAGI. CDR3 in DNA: TGTGCCAGCAGTTACTTATCGACAGGGACCACTGAAGCTTTCTTT. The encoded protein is CASSYLSTGTTEAFF.

The CDR3 spells CAISDTRAPGEQYF. The CDR3 bases are TGTGCCATCAGTGATACCAGGGCGCCCGGCGAGCAGTACTTC. The chain carries TRBV10-3 and TRBJ2-7; D may be TRBD1 (5 bases). CDR3 length: 14 residues. V was shortened by 3 bases and J by 6 bases, with 15 bases between the two germline ends. The V gene's germline CDR1 is ENHRY and CDR2 SYGVKD.

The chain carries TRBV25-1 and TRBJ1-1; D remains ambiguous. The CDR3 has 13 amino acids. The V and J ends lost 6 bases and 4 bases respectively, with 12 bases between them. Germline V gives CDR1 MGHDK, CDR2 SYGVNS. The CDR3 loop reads CASRRGRATEAFF. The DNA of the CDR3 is TGTGCCAGCAGACGGGGTAGGGCCACTGAAGCTTTCTTT.

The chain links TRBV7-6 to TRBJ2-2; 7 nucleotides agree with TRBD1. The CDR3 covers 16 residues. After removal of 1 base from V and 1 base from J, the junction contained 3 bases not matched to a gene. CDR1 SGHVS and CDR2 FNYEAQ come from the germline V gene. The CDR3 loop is CASSLDPGGNTGELFF. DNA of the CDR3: TGTGCCAGCAGCTTAGATCCAGGGGGGAACACCGGGGAGCTGTTTTTT.

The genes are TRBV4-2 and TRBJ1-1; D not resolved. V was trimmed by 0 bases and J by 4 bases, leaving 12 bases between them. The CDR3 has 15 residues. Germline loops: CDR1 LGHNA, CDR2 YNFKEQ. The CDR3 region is CASSQEVLGFTEAFF. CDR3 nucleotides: TGTGCCAGCAGCCAAGAAGTTCTCGGTTTCACTGAAGCTTTCTTT.